This T cell receptor (beta chain) was obtained from a study of response to subunit inactivated influenza vaccine. TCRdb passed the RT-PCR reads through MiXCR, listing each CDR3 protein once. Of 450,000 to 600,000 distinct CDR3 sequences in the sample, less than 7.5% were seen once. The CDR3 has 16 amino acids. With 1 base clipped from V and 1 base from J, the junction kept 4 bases outside the gene matches. Germline CDR1 reads LNHNV; CDR2 reads YYDKDF (reference sequence). This sample comprised PBMCs from blood, obtained approximately 25 months after vaccination. The rearrangement links TRBV15 to TRBJ2-7; 10 bases are shared with TRBD2. This sequence originates from a man between 50 and 75 years old who received an inactivated influenza vaccine. In DNA, the CDR3 is TGTGCCACCAGCAGAGCGACACTAGCGGGATCCTACGAGCAGTACTTC. The encoded protein is CATSRATLAGSYEQYF.